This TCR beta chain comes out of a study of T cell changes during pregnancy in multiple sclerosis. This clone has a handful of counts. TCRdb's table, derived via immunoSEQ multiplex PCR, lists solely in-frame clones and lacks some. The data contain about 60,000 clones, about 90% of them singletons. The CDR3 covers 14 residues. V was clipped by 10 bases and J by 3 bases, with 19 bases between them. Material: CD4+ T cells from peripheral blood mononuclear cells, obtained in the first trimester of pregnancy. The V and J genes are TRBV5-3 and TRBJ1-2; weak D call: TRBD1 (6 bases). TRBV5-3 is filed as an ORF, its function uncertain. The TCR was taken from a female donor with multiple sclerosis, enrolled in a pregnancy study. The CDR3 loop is CARKGGAGDYGYTF. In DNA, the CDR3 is TGTGCCCGAAAGGGGGGGGCTGGGGACTATGGCTACACCTTC.